The source of this TCR beta chain is a study of human T cells and chemical hapten exposure (dated by TCRdb to the early 2020s). Some background on the complete study: Libraries were pooled for sequencing, and per-sample TCR yields varied mainly because of small differences in library volumes within the pool. Peripheral blood TCR repertoire changes were tracked in vivo in alopecia patients during primary and secondary sensitization to the hapten diphenylcyclopropenone (DPC). For every blood RNA sample, sequencing covered both the TCR alpha and TCR beta chains.

What the authors observed across the whole study: DPC sensitization did not change the number of TCRs with a frequency above 1 in 1000, and there was no evidence of changes in global repertoire structure. Repeated subsampling changed both the strength of the expansion versus patch-test correlation and the threshold at which the correlation became significant.

There are many counts of this clonotype. This clone's antigen is unknown. No much larger clone is present one base from it, and per-base qualities are unavailable. Library construction relied on RACE. The sequencing machine was a NextSeq 500. Library preparation attached unique molecular identifiers to individual cDNA molecules for quantitative, reproducible TCR counting. The original pipeline was this. The median number of TCRs per sample was over 85,000, ranging from about 20,000 to 750,000. V, J and CDR3 annotation of the TCR reads was carried out using the Decombinator software suite. To make PS versus PT1 abundance plots, every sample was subsampled to the same number of TCRs (28,000). Expanded TCRs were defined as absent before sensitization and observed at least eight times at the 2-week time point. TCRdb reran the public reads through fastp at Q25 and MiXCR, keeping productive beta chains. Duplicate CDR3 protein sequences are folded into a single record with the most common DNA and genes. The V and J calls follow TCRdb's processing rather than the paper's. Within this sample are more than 60,000 distinct CDR3 sequences, with 8.6% of them counted one time only. The ten largest clones take up 1.5% to 1.7% of the sample.

According to the study, the label for this sample's time point signals: healthy volunteer bleed at 6 weeks. Total RNA was isolated from unfractionated whole blood collected in Tempus Blood RNA tubes. A handful of healthy volunteers were used as TCR sequencing controls and were bled at day 0, 2 weeks and 6 weeks. The germline V gene encodes CDR1 LGHDT and CDR2 YNNKEL (reference sequence). V sheds 0 bases and J sheds 9 bases, leaving 9 bases between their ends. The CDR3 has 13 amino acids, counting the end cysteine and phenylalanine. Kept here is only the CDR3 DNA, which spans 39 bases and is read in frame from base 1.

The chain employs TRBV3-1 and TRBJ2-1; the D match is possibly TRBD1 or TRBD2, with 5 bases aligned in each. This clonotype originated in a male donor in good health. Some clones in this sample may be carry-over from other donors' samples. The sequenced material came from whole blood. The sequenced DNA: TGTGCCAGCAGCCAAGATAAGGGGAGTGAGCAGTTCTTC. Translation gives CASSQDKGSEQFF.